Below, 8 T cell receptor beta chains from the same sample are listed, as sequenced in a study of shared clonotypes between healthy human individuals. CD8 cells classed as naive were CD45RO-negative and positively selected for CCR7, excluding terminally differentiated effector memory CD45RA+ cells. Clones were read by immunoSEQ multiplex PCR, and TCRdb kept only the in-frame ones, dropping some. The data hold about 2,100,000 clones, with about 92% observed a single time. Sequencing used naive CD8+ T cells from PBMCs. The receptor set was obtained from a man aged 18 to 29 in good health. Some clones in this sample may be carry-over from other donors' samples.

The chain joins TRBV7-2 to TRBJ2-1; 10 nucleotides agree with TRBD2. The CDR3 spans 15 residues. V lost 6 bases and J lost 4; bases outside the gene matches: 6. Germline CDR1 reads SGHTA; CDR2 reads FQGNSA. CDR3 loop: CASRSSGSVYNEQFF. CDR3 DNA sequence: TGTGCCAGCAGATCTAGCGGGAGTGTTTACAATGAGCAGTTCTTC.

The rearrangement links TRBV19 to TRBJ1-2; the D is unclear. From germline, CDR1 is LNHDA and CDR2 SQIVND (reference sequence). Deletions cut 9 bases from V and 1 base from J, with 12 bases between. The CDR3 consists of 13 residues. CDR3: CASQYSRNYGYTF. The CDR3 DNA sequence: TGTGCCAGCCAGTACAGCCGTAACTATGGCTACACCTTC.

The V gene is TRBV5-1, the J gene TRBJ2-5, with 8 nucleotides matching TRBD1. The germline V gene has CDR1 SGHRS and CDR2 YFSETQ. This CDR3 region has 15 residues. V gave up 6 bases and J gave up 1 base; unmatched junction bases: 8. CDR3: CASMATGGGQETQYF. The CDR3 coding sequence is TGCGCCAGCATGGCTACAGGGGGTGGCCAAGAGACCCAGTACTTC.

V usage is TRBV27 and J usage is TRBJ2-5, with 13 bases matching TRBD2. The germline V gene has CDR1 MNHEY and CDR2 SMNVEV (reference sequence). This CDR3 spans 18 amino acids. V lost 3 bases, J lost 6 bases, and 13 bases stayed unmatched. The CDR3 bases are TGTGCCAGCAGTTTCGGACTAGCGGGAGAGTGGGTTCGAAAGACCCAGTACTTC. Translation gives CASSFGLAGEWVRKTQYF.

The chain has TRBV7-9 and TRBJ2-1; 7 bases are shared with TRBD2. Germline V CDR1 and CDR2: SEHNR, FQNEAQ (reference sequence). The CDR3 contains 12 residues. Trimming took 11 bases from V and 8 from J; bases not matched to a gene: 9. CDR3: CAGRRRGDEQFF. CDR3 nucleotide sequence: TGTGCCGGTCGGCGACGGGGGGATGAGCAGTTCTTC. Filled out from reference TRBV7-9 and TRBJ2-1, the complete variable domain reads DTGVSQNPRHKITKRGQNVTFRCDPISEHNRLYWYRQTLGQGPEFLTYFQNEAQLEKSRLLSDRFSAERPKGSFSTLEIQRTEQGDSAMYLCAGRRRGDEQFFGPGTRLTVL.

This chain links TRBV7-3 with TRBJ2-5; a possible D gene is TRBD2 (6 bases). Germline V gene data show CDR1 as SGHTA and CDR2 as FQGTGA. The CDR3 covers 13 residues. Deletions cut 5 bases from V and 5 bases from J, with 12 bases between. CDR3 coding DNA: TGTGCCAGCAGCCCCCGGGAGTCGGAGACCCAGTACTTC. Translating gives CASSPRESETQYF.

This chain joins TRBV28 and TRBJ2-3, with D possibly TRBD2 on 6 matching bases. The germline V and J ends were trimmed by 5 bases and 5 bases, with 14 bases remaining between them. Germline assignment: CDR1 MDHEN and CDR2 SYDVKM. CDR3 size: 14 residues. The CDR3 region is CASSVTSILDTQYF. The DNA for the CDR3 is TGTGCCAGCAGTGTAACTAGCATTCTAGATACGCAGTATTTT. The variable domain in full, with the rest retrieved from reference TRBV28 and TRBJ2-3, is DVKVTQSSRYLVKRTGEKVFLECVQDMDHENMFWYRQDPGLGLRLIYFSYDVKMKEKGDIPEGYSVSREKKERFSLILESASTNQTSMYLCASSVTSILDTQYFGPGTRLTVL.

On this clone itself: At the DNA level, this CDR3 is encoded by other sequences in the same sample as well. The chain combines TRBV2 with TRBJ1-2; no reliable D call. The V gene's germline CDR1 is SNHLY and CDR2 FYNNEI. Trimming shortened V by 1 base and J by 2 bases, and 5 bases separated the two germline ends. The CDR3 runs 13 residues. In DNA form, the CDR3 reads TGTGCCAGCAGTGAAGGCCTCAACTATGGCTACACCTTC. Its translation is CASSEGLNYGYTF.